The clone carrying this T cell receptor (beta chain) showed up just a few times. Its antigen is unknown. V was trimmed by 6 bases and J by 8 bases, leaving 14 bases between them. The CDR3 extends over 13 amino acids. The germline V gene encodes CDR1 LNHDA and CDR2 SQIVND (reference sequence). The data were obtained in a study of regulatory T cells in long-lasting Graves disease. For the study at large: Duration of antithyroid drug therapy among newly diagnosed Graves' patients was under 3 months.

Notes on the study in general: It was in persistent disease that TRBV28, TRBJ1-2 and TRBJ2-5 were favored. Researchers reported studying only peripheral blood, not thyroid tissue.

Sequencing libraries for TCR beta were prepared with iRepertoire HTBI primers and Arm-PCR of CDR3 regions. Each CDR3 protein gets one entry after TCRdb re-called the multiplex PCR reads with MiXCR. Of about 240,000 distinct CDR3 sequences listed, 20% to 25% are singletons. Time point specified: newly diagnosed GD, antithyroid drugs for less than 3 months. The TCR library was made from RNA that had been extracted from PBMCs in TRIzol. The rearrangement uses TRBV19 and TRBJ2-1; D possibly corresponds to TRBD2 (6 bases). Sequences were derived from peripheral blood mononuclear cells (PBMCs), sampled at new diagnosis, from a patient treated with antithyroid drugs. This sequence was found in a female donor with Graves disease. For the CDR3, the DNA is TGTGCCAGTAGCCCAACTAGCATGGATGAGCAGTTCTTC. Protein: CASSPTSMDEQFF.